Listed below are T cell receptor beta chains from one sample, sequenced in a study of T-cell memory formation after mild COVID-19. TCRdb re-called the 5' RACE reads with MiXCR, one entry per CDR3 protein. Here the sample spans roughly 110,000 distinct CDR3 sequences, approximately 15% being singletons. The sequenced sample consisted of PBMCs or a T cell subset sorted from them (not recorded which). All receptors derive from a man aged 18 to 29 who had mild COVID-19 (a few samples of this study predate the infection). Cell type and time point are not known. CDR3s include the opening cysteine and the closing phenylalanine or tryptophan. D genes are given only for firm matches. Rows may omit the clone size; those that give it use once, few, many or a size class.

d_gene,abundance,v_gene,j_gene,CDR3aa,CDR3nt
NA,few,TRBV5-6,TRBJ2-5,CASRPKGGHQETQYF,TGTGCCAGCAGACCCAAGGGAGGCCACCAAGAGACCCAGTACTTC
NA,few,TRBV12-3/TRBV12-4,TRBJ1-2,CASSPGHIYGYTF,TGTGCCAGTAGCCCGGGACACATCTATGGCTACACCTTC
NA,many,TRBV10-3,TRBJ2-1,CATLGVSSYNEQFF,TGTGCCACCCTGGGGGTGAGCTCCTACAATGAGCAGTTCTTC
TRBD1,few,TRBV6-5,TRBJ1-5,CASRATGGGDSNQPQHF,TGTGCCAGCAGAGCCACAGGGGGGGGGGATAGCAATCAGCCCCAGCATTTT
NA,few,TRBV12-5,TRBJ2-7,CASVGDNYEQYF,TGTGCTAGTGTGGGGGACAACTACGAGCAGTACTTC
NA,many,TRBV7-2,TRBJ2-7,CASSLALYEQYF,TGTGCCAGCAGCTTAGCTCTCTACGAGCAGTACTTC
NA,few,TRBV5-8,TRBJ2-5,CASSLVTDEETQYF,TGTGCCAGCAGCTTGGTTACAGACGAAGAGACCCAGTACTTC
NA,many,TRBV7-7,TRBJ1-1,CASSRIMGGNTEAFF,TGTGCTAGCAGCCGCATTATGGGCGGCAACACTGAAGCTTTCTTT
NA,few,TRBV5-4,TRBJ1-2,CASSTDSGYGYTF,TGTGCCAGCAGCACCGACAGTGGCTATGGCTACACCTTC
NA,NA,TRBV4-3,TRBJ2-3,CASGGGTDTQYF,TGCGCCAGCGGCGGTGGCACAGATACGCAGTATTTT
NA,many,TRBV4-1,TRBJ2-7,CASSQEEGYEQYF,TGCGCCAGCAGCCAAGAAGAGGGCTACGAGCAGTACTTC
TRBD2,NA,TRBV4-1,TRBJ2-1,CASSQDRLAGFGEQFF,TGCGCCAGCAGCCAAGATCGACTAGCGGGCTTCGGTGAGCAGTTCTTC
NA,NA,TRBV7-9,TRBJ2-2,CASSLVSLTGELFF,TGTGCCAGCAGCTTAGTGTCGCTAACCGGGGAGCTGTTTTTT
NA,NA,TRBV7-9,TRBJ2-7,CASTLRGLGRDEQYF,TGTGCCAGCACCCTCCGAGGATTGGGCCGCGACGAGCAGTACTTC
NA,many,TRBV10-2,TRBJ2-1,CASSVGVNEQFF,TGCGCCAGCAGTGTAGGGGTCAATGAGCAGTTCTTC
NA,few,TRBV6-1,TRBJ2-1,CASSERGIDEQFF,TGTGCCAGCAGTGAACGGGGGATCGATGAGCAGTTCTTC
NA,NA,TRBV5-1,TRBJ2-3,CASSLAFSGGSTDTQYF,TGCGCCAGCAGCTTGGCATTCTCTGGTGGATCCACAGATACGCAGTATTTT
TRBD2,many,TRBV6-5,TRBJ2-7,CASSPGTSGGVEQYF,TGTGCCAGCAGTCCTGGGACTAGCGGGGGAGTCGAGCAGTACTTC
TRBD2,NA,TRBV3-1,TRBJ2-2,CASSLSGGTTGELFF,TGTGCCAGCAGCCTGAGCGGGGGGACTACCGGGGAGCTGTTTTTT
NA,NA,TRBV12-3/TRBV12-4,TRBJ2-7,CASMGGRGEQYF,TGTGCCAGCATGGGGGGCCGGGGCGAGCAGTACTTC
NA,NA,TRBV13,TRBJ2-3,CASSPVADTQYF,TGTGCCAGCAGCCCCGTAGCAGATACGCAGTATTTT
NA,NA,TRBV10-3,TRBJ1-3,CAISESLRIRGGSAFGTGNTIYF,TGTGCCATCAGTGAGTCGTTAAGGATCAGGGGAGGTTCTGCATTCGGTACTGGAAACACCATATATTTT
NA,few,TRBV11-1,TRBJ1-5,CASSLGQHSNQPQHF,TGTGCCAGCAGCCTCGGACAGCATAGCAATCAGCCCCAGCATTTT
NA,few,TRBV5-1,TRBJ2-5,CASSLPLQETQYF,TGCGCCAGCAGCTTGCCACTCCAAGAGACCCAGTACTTC
NA,few,TRBV10-1,TRBJ2-7,CASSNGQNEQYF,TGCGCCAGCAGCAACGGACAGAACGAGCAGTACTTC
NA,many,TRBV4-1,TRBJ2-3,CASSQVGGAWDTQYF,TGCGCCAGCAGCCAAGTGGGGGGGGCCTGGGATACGCAGTATTTT
TRBD2,few,TRBV28,TRBJ2-5,CASIYSGGETQYF,TGTGCCAGCATTTATAGCGGGGGTGAGACCCAGTACTTC
TRBD2,few,TRBV4-3,TRBJ2-1,CASSQSSGGNNEQFF,TGCGCCAGCAGCCAATCCAGCGGGGGAAACAATGAGCAGTTCTTC
NA,few,TRBV7-3,TRBJ2-3,CASSLQKSSTDTQYF,TGTGCCAGCAGCTTACAGAAGTCTAGCACAGATACGCAGTATTTT
TRBD2,NA,TRBV12-3/TRBV12-4,TRBJ2-1,CASRSGTSGANEQFF,TGTGCCAGCAGGTCCGGGACTAGCGGGGCCAATGAGCAGTTCTTC
TRBD1,NA,TRBV6-5,TRBJ1-1,CASSVDRDSRGEAFF,TGTGCCAGCAGCGTTGACAGGGACAGTAGGGGTGAAGCTTTCTTT
NA,NA,TRBV11-2,TRBJ2-5,CASSFPWGGEEETQYF,TGTGCCAGCAGCTTCCCATGGGGAGGAGAGGAAGAGACCCAGTACTTC
TRBD2,NA,TRBV5-4,TRBJ2-7,CASSYPDSKPGLAYEQYF,TGTGCCAGCAGCTATCCGGACAGTAAACCGGGACTAGCCTACGAGCAGTACTTC
TRBD2,few,TRBV7-2,TRBJ2-1,CASSSSSGGLLAYNEQFF,TGTGCCAGCAGCTCGTCTAGCGGGGGCCTCTTAGCCTACAATGAGCAGTTCTTC
NA,few,TRBV6-5,TRBJ1-1,CASSLSTVGWNTEAFF,TGTGCCAGCAGTCTTTCCACGGTCGGATGGAACACTGAAGCTTTCTTT
NA,few,TRBV28,TRBJ1-2,CASRLDSSYGYTF,TGTGCCAGCAGGTTGGACAGCTCCTATGGCTACACCTTC
NA,NA,TRBV12-5,TRBJ2-5,CASVQGQETQYF,TGTGCTAGTGTGCAGGGTCAAGAGACCCAGTACTTC
TRBD1,few,TRBV4-1,TRBJ2-7,CASSLGQGIDEQYF,TGCGCCAGCAGCCTGGGACAGGGTATCGACGAGCAGTACTTC
NA,NA,TRBV12-3/TRBV12-4,TRBJ2-7,CASTLGTALYEQYF,TGTGCCAGCACCCTCGGGACGGCTTTGTACGAGCAGTACTTC
NA,few,TRBV27,TRBJ2-3,CASRNTDTQYF,TGTGCCAGCAGGAACACAGATACGCAGTATTTT
NA,few,TRBV11-2,TRBJ2-5,CASSSMSGFWETQYF,TGTGCCAGCAGCTCGATGTCGGGGTTTTGGGAGACCCAGTACTTC
NA,many,TRBV6-1,TRBJ2-2,CASSFPGADYNTGELFF,TGTGCCAGCAGTTTCCCGGGGGCAGATTATAACACCGGGGAGCTGTTTTTT